Listed here are 9 T cell receptor beta chains from one sample, sequenced in a study of cytomegalovirus exposure and HLA in healthy donors. This PCR relied on a set of 60 Vbeta primers and 13 Jbeta primers. This table comes from immunoSEQ multiplex PCR, and its TCRdb copy is limited to in-frame clones, with some not included. The data show 150,000 to 180,000 clones, 79% seen once. Sequencing was carried out using PBMCs. Receptors were obtained from a man younger than 40 in good health and CMV-seropositive.

The chain combines TRBV5-4 with TRBJ1-2, with D hard to call. V was clipped by 4 bases and J by 7 bases, with 14 bases between them. CDR1 SGHNT and CDR2 YYREEE come from the germline V gene (reference sequence). The CDR3 length is 13 residues. The CDR3 loop is CASSMALGSGYTF. As DNA, the CDR3 is TGTGCCAGCAGCATGGCATTGGGCTCTGGCTACACCTTC.

CDR3 bases: TGTGCCAGCAGCTCGGGACAGACTAGCACAGATACGCAGTATTTT. As protein: CASSSGQTSTDTQYF. V usage is TRBV28 and J usage is TRBJ2-3; 7 nucleotides agree with TRBD1. Per germline, CDR1 MDHEN and CDR2 SYDVKM. With 6 bases clipped from V and 0 bases from J, the junction kept 6 bases outside the gene matches. The CDR3 runs to 15 residues.

This clone was seen only once. The chain combines TRBV6-1 with TRBJ2-7; weak D call: TRBD1 (5 bases). CDR1 is MNHNS, CDR2 SASEGT, per germline. CDR3 size: 13 residues. The V end lost 7 bases, the J end lost 2 bases, and 12 bases lay between the germline ends. The CDR3 here is CASNVRAPYEQYF. The CDR3 DNA reads TGTGCCAGCAATGTCAGGGCCCCCTACGAGCAGTACTTC.

This clone has only one observation. This chain uses TRBV21-1 with TRBJ1-1; no DNA check was done on the table's D call, TRBD1. TRBV21-1 is an annotated pseudogene. The CDR3 covers 13 residues. CDR3 amino acids: CASSLGDNTEAFF. CDR3 DNA: TGTGCCAGCAGCCTAGGGGATAACACTGAAGCTTTCTTT.

DNA for the CDR3: TGTGCCATCGGGACAGGGATCGCAGATACGCAGTATTTT. This gives the protein CAIGTGIADTQYF. The V call is TRBV10-3, the J call TRBJ2-3; TRBD1 matches 9 bases. Germline V gene lookup returns CDR1 ENHRY and CDR2 SYGVKD. Trimming took 8 bases from V and 4 from J; bases not matched to a gene: 4. The CDR3 has 13 residues.

The rearrangement joins TRBV10-3 to TRBJ2-3; 9 bases are a match to TRBD2. V was clipped by 6 bases and J by 5 bases; unmatched bases: 15. CDR3 size: 17 residues. CDR1 is ENHRY, CDR2 SYGVKD, per germline. CDR3 residues: CAIRTVAAGGHEDTQYF. For the CDR3, the DNA is TGTGCCATCAGAACCGTGGCGGCGGGGGGGCATGAAGATACGCAGTATTTT.

This chain uses TRBV27 with TRBJ1-1; D is possibly TRBD1 (6 bases). V lost 2 bases to trimming and J lost 5 bases, with 18 bases between them. Germline CDR1 and CDR2: MNHEY and SMNVEV (reference sequence). This CDR3 comprises 16 residues. This CDR3 is CASSLKGERGVTEAFF. Here the CDR3 DNA reads TGTGCCAGCAGTTTAAAGGGGGAACGAGGAGTAACTGAAGCTTTCTTT.

The J gene is TRBJ2-7, the V gene TRBV19, with a weak D call TRBD2 (5 bases). V lost 5 bases and J lost 1, with 9 bases in between. The CDR3 has 13 residues. CDR1 is LNHDA and CDR2 is SQIVND in the germline V gene (reference sequence). CDR3 sequence: CASSPGSSYEQYF. In DNA form, the CDR3 reads TGTGCCAGTAGTCCGGGGTCGTCCTACGAGCAGTACTTC.

The V gene is TRBV18, the J gene TRBJ1-1; D not certain. Trimming pared 3 bases from V and 0 bases from J, leaving 14 bases between. Per the germline V gene, CDR1 is KGHSH and CDR2 is LQKENI. The CDR3 covers 16 residues. The CDR3 sequence is CASSPSENSLNTEAFF. DNA for the CDR3: TGTGCCAGCTCACCGTCCGAAAACTCCTTGAACACTGAAGCTTTCTTT.